The rows below give T cell receptor beta chains drawn from one sample of a study of blood T cell repertoires in COVID-19. The method was immunoSEQ multiplex PCR; TCRdb's version includes in-frame clones alone and lacks a portion of them. The sample yields just under 350,000 clones, around 82% seen once. Sequencing used peripheral blood. These receptors originate from a man aged 25 to 40 with active or convalescent COVID-19. Each CDR3 is given with its conserved first and last residue. Fields, in order: D gene, V gene, J gene, clone size, CDR3 DNA, CDR3 protein. D genes are given only for firm matches. Size is stated for part of the rows, as once, few or many counts, or as a class when the clone is expanded.

D: TRBD1
V: TRBV7-9
J: TRBJ1-6
size: -
DNA: TGTGCCAGCAGTTCCCGGGACAGGGGTTTCAATAATTCACCCCTCCACTTT
CDR3: CASSSRDRGFNNSPLHF

D: -
V: TRBV2
J: TRBJ2-2
size: -
DNA: TGTGCCAGCAGGAGGGGAGGGAACACCGGGGAGCTGTTTTTT
CDR3: CASRRGGNTGELFF

D: -
V: TRBV7-6
J: TRBJ1-4
size: -
DNA: TGTGCCAGCAGCTCGACCCGCCAGGCTAATGAAAAACTGTTTTTT
CDR3: CASSSTRQANEKLFF

D: TRBD1
V: TRBV5-1
J: TRBJ1-6
size: -
DNA: TGCGCCAGCAGCTCCCGGGACAGGGACGCTGATAATTCACCCCTCCACTTT
CDR3: CASSSRDRDADNSPLHF

D: -
V: TRBV30
J: TRBJ1-1
size: -
DNA: TGTGCCTGGAGCGAGGATCCGAACACTGAAGCTTTCTTT
CDR3: CAWSEDPNTEAFF

D: -
V: TRBV11-3
J: TRBJ1-5
size: -
DNA: TGTGCCAGCTTGGGGGAGGGCTACAGCAATCAGCCCCAGCATTTT
CDR3: CASLGEGYSNQPQHF

D: -
V: TRBV2
J: TRBJ1-2
size: -
DNA: TGTGCCAGCAGGCGGGCCGGGGGTAGCTCTGGCTACACCTTC
CDR3: CASRRAGGSSGYTF

D: TRBD1
V: TRBV9
J: TRBJ1-1
size: -
DNA: TGTGCCAGCAGCGTATCCCAGGACAGGGCGAACACTGAAGCTTTCTTT
CDR3: CASSVSQDRANTEAFF

D: TRBD1
V: TRBV9
J: TRBJ1-5
size: -
DNA: TGTGCCAGCAGCGTAGGGACAGGGGATCAGCCCCAGCATTTT
CDR3: CASSVGTGDQPQHF

D: -
V: TRBV3-1/TRBV3-2
J: TRBJ2-1
size: -
DNA: TGTGCCAGCAGCCGACTACCCGCAGTGAACAATGAGCAGTTCTTC
CDR3: CASSRLPAVNNEQFF

D: TRBD2
V: TRBV7-9
J: TRBJ2-1
size: -
DNA: TGTGCCAGCAGACCCCTAGCGGGGACGTACAATGAGCAGTTCTTC
CDR3: CASRPLAGTYNEQFF

D: -
V: TRBV5-6
J: TRBJ2-7
size: few
DNA: TGTGCCAGCAGCTTCCCCTTTGGGCACGAGCAGTACTTC
CDR3: CASSFPFGHEQYF

D: -
V: TRBV27
J: TRBJ2-7
size: once
DNA: TGTGCCAGCAGTTTAGGAGCCACCCCCGGCTACGAGCAGTACTTC
CDR3: CASSLGATPGYEQYF

D: -
V: TRBV24-1
J: TRBJ1-1
size: once
DNA: TGTGCCACCAGTCCACTAAAAGCTTTCTTT
CDR3: CATSPLKAFF

D: -
V: TRBV6-6
J: TRBJ1-5
size: -
DNA: TGTGCCAGCAGTTATGGGACACATCAGCCCCAGCATTTT
CDR3: CASSYGTHQPQHF

D: TRBD1
V: TRBV28
J: TRBJ2-3
size: -
DNA: TGTGCCAGCAGTTTATTGGCAGGGGGAACAGATACGCAGTATTTT
CDR3: CASSLLAGGTDTQYF

D: TRBD1
V: TRBV29-1
J: TRBJ2-7
size: -
DNA: TGCAGCGTCAGGACAGGGCCGTCCTACGAGCAGTACTTC
CDR3: CSVRTGPSYEQYF

D: -
V: TRBV24-1
J: TRBJ2-1
size: -
DNA: TGTGCCACCAGTGACGTACGGCCCGCGGCCCGTTCCTACAATGAGCAGTTCTTC
CDR3: CATSDVRPAARSYNEQFF

D: -
V: TRBV7-2
J: TRBJ2-1
size: -
DNA: TGTGCCAGCAGCGTAGACAGTTTCAATGAGCAGTTCTTC
CDR3: CASSVDSFNEQFF

D: TRBD2
V: TRBV12-3/TRBV12-4
J: TRBJ2-5
size: -
DNA: TGTGCCAGCAGTGGGACTATAGGAGAGACCCAGTACTTC
CDR3: CASSGTIGETQYF

D: TRBD1
V: TRBV29-1
J: TRBJ2-7
size: -
DNA: TGCAGCGTTGGTACCGGGACAGGGGCCTACGAGCAGTACTTC
CDR3: CSVGTGTGAYEQYF

D: TRBD2
V: TRBV28
J: TRBJ2-5
size: -
DNA: TGTGCCAGTCACGAGGCTAGCGGGAGAGAGACCCAGTACTTC
CDR3: CASHEASGRETQYF

D: -
V: TRBV5-4
J: TRBJ1-2
size: -
DNA: TGTGCCAGCAGCCTAGACCCAAACTATGGCTACACCTTC
CDR3: CASSLDPNYGYTF

D: -
V: TRBV15
J: TRBJ2-1
size: -
DNA: TGTGCCACCAGCAGAGTGACTACGAGCTCCTACAATGAGCAGTTCTTC
CDR3: CATSRVTTSSYNEQFF

D: -
V: TRBV18
J: TRBJ1-2
size: -
DNA: TGTGCCAGCTCACACCCGACAGGATCAAGGGGCTACACCTTC
CDR3: CASSHPTGSRGYTF